This T cell receptor beta chain emerged from a study of CD8+ T cells in alopecia areata. Overall study context: It was 6 to 18 months of tofacitinib, and then there were 6 months off drug.

Germline trimming cut 5 bases from V and 0 bases from J; bases unmatched to any gene: 7. Germline V gene sequence: CDR1 MDHEN, CDR2 SYDVKM. This CDR3 contains 16 residues. It was cDNA, reverse transcribed from extracted RNA, that served as the sequencing template. TCRdb's copy holds only in-frame clones and misses some; the assay was immunoSEQ multiplex PCR. Of 6,500 to 7,500 clones detected, about 64% appear once; the ten largest clones hold 15% to 20%. The study team obtained lesional scalp punch biopsies and peripheral blood from alopecia areata patients. In the case of this clone: Its antigen remains unknown.

General study findings and limits: The study found higher clonality in lesional than normal scalp, especially in alopecia totalis/universalis.

The receptor's source is a human donor with alopecia areata. The J gene is TRBJ2-1, the V gene TRBV28, with 7 bases fitting TRBD2. Source: skin, taken at week 0. In nucleotides, the CDR3 is TGTGCCAGCAGTCCCCCTAGCGGAGGCTCCTACAATGAGCAGTTCTTC. Protein product: CASSPPSGGSYNEQFF.